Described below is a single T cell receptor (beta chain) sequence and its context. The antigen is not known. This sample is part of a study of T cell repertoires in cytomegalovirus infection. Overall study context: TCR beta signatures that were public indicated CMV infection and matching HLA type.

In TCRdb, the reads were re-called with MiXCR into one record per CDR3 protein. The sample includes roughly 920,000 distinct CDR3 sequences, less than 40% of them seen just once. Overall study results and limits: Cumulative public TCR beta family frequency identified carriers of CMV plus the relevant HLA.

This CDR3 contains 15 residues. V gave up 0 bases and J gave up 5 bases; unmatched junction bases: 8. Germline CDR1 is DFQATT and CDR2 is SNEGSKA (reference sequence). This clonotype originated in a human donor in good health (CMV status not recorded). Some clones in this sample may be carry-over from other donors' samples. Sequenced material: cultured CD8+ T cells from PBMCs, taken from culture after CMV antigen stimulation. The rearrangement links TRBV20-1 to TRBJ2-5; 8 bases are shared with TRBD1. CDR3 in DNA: TGCAGTGCTAGAGATCCACAGGGGGTTTGGGAGACCCAGTACTTC. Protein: CSARDPQGVWETQYF.